The present TCR beta chain was sequenced within a study of identical twins (dated by TCRdb to about 2016). The study in broad terms: To test whether fetal clonotypes persist, this study deep-sequenced TCR alpha and beta repertoires from monozygotic twins, from unrelated adults of various ages, and from cord blood. To rule out contamination, replicate twin experiments were performed at different times with different library preparation protocols. General findings and caveats noted by the study authors: Recombination models systematically underestimated out-of-frame TCR alpha sharing in monozygotic twins but agreed with sharing between unrelated individuals. In beta out-of-frame sequences, excess twin sharing was weaker, because having fewer shared sequences lowered the signal-to-noise ratio. Because the same donors could not be followed over many years, conclusions were based on cross-sectional statistical analysis. Out-of-frame TCR alpha sequences shared between twins showed an excess of low generation-probability sequences compared with coincidental sharing between unrelated individuals. Invariant T cells such as MAIT and iNKT could partly confound zero-insertion analyses, although diverse VJ usage argued against such confounding for most clonotypes. Fewer insertions were carried by abundant cord blood beta clonotypes, a similar but weaker trend appeared in young adult naive repertoires, and no such trend appeared in memory repertoires.

The library was obtained by 5' RACE. For sequencing, an Illumina HiSeq 2000 was employed. Template switching introduced a universal primer binding site; the final cDNA contained a unique molecular identifier, enabling accurate counting of TCR cDNA molecules. First-strand cDNA for TCR alpha and beta chains was synthesized from specific primers in the conserved constant-segment region. To control for contamination, every cDNA library carried two barcodes: a SMART-Mk sample barcode plus Illumina barcodes. TruSeq adapter sequences, together with Illumina sample barcodes, were added in two successive PCR steps. TCR alpha and beta cDNA libraries were sequenced on the Illumina HiSeq platform with custom primers. In the source study's methods: Raw reads were processed with MiGEC to extract unique molecular identifiers, and MiXCR was used to determine CDR3 positions. For each individual, recombination models were inferred using an EM algorithm with the repgenHMM and IGoR tools. Shared clonotypes were analyzed with the tcR package in R, and sharing was normalized by the product of cloneset sizes. To study raw recombination without the effects of thymic and clonal selection, out-of-frame nonproductive sequences were analyzed. The raw public reads went through TCRdb reprocessing: fastp at Q25, MiXCR clone calling, in-frame beta chains kept. Each entry is one CDR3 protein sequence, shown with its most common DNA and genes. What appears here as the V and J calls and clone size reflects TCRdb's work, not the paper's. In this sample the table shows fewer than 500,000 distinct CDR3 sequences, roughly an eighth of which occur a single time. The ten largest clones represent approximately 1% of the sample.

As concerns this clonotype: Its antigen is currently not known. No clone much larger than this one lies a single base away; base qualities are absent.

Only healthy Caucasian donors were included. The twin cohort consisted of three pairs of female monozygotic twins, all aged 18 to 29 years. Positive isolation kits from Invitrogen were used to isolate CD4+ and CD8+ T cell populations. As encoded in the germline V gene, CDR1 is LGHNA while CDR2 is YSLEER. From the cysteine through the phenylalanine, the CDR3 covers 20 amino acids. Kept here is only the CDR3 DNA, which spans 60 bases and is read in frame from base 1. The junction shows trimming of 1 base on V and 7 bases on J, and the gene matches do not reach 14 bases of it. The same sample was also used in a study of yellow fever vaccine responses in identical twins. According to the second study: The T cell response to vaccination in identical twins was reported by the authors to appear partly convergent and partly personalized. The study precisely tracked vaccine-responding T cell clones in identical twins.

Sequencing was done on a sample of CD4+ T cells sorted from blood. Rearrangement joined TRBV4-3 to TRBJ2-3; 16 bases in the junction line up with TRBD2. The receptor was isolated from a woman aged 18-30 years in good health. For the CDR3, the sequence is CASSQVGTSGRAELRNTQYF. The nucleotides are TGCGCCAGCAGCCAAGTCGGGACTAGCGGGAGGGCCGAGTTGCGAAATACGCAGTATTTT.